This TCR beta chain was identified during a study of CD8 T cells in ankylosing spondylitis. A single record per CDR3 protein comes from TCRdb applying MiXCR to the 5' RACE reads. The sample records about 390,000 distinct CDR3 sequences, around 24% being singletons. As for this clonotype: Its antigen is undetermined.

Points from the study as a whole: What appeared characteristic of ankylosing spondylitis blood was a TCR beta motif of eight highly homologous variants.

The sequenced material came from blood, either unsorted or a sorted T cell fraction (not recorded which). The sequence was obtained from a male donor with ankylosing spondylitis.

The DNA for the CDR3 is TGTGCCAGCAGCTTTAGCGGGAGACCCGGGGAGCTGTTTTTT. It is translated as CASSFSGRPGELFF. The V call is TRBV5-4, the J call TRBJ2-2, with TRBD2 matching 9 bases. Germline trimming cut 2 bases from V and 6 bases from J; bases unmatched to any gene: 2. Germline CDR1 SGHNT, CDR2 YYREEE (reference sequence). This CDR3 contains 14 residues.